The 16 T cell receptor beta chains reported below all come from one sample, sequenced in a study of STAT5B mutations in CD4+ large granular lymphocyte leukemia. Using immunoSEQ multiplex PCR, the repertoire was profiled, and TCRdb retains in-frame clones only, with some absent. The sample holds 20,000 to 25,000 clones, 60% to 80% seen once. The sample was CD4+ T cells from blood buffy coats. The receptors here all came from a human donor in good health.

The chain couples TRBV5-6 to TRBJ1-5, with unresolved D. The germline gives CDR1 SGHDT, CDR2 YYEEEE. V was cut by 2 bases and J by 0 bases, with 9 bases left in between. This CDR3 contains 15 residues. The CDR3 DNA reads as TGTGCCAGCAGCTTAGCGCTTTATAGCAATCAGCCCCAGCATTTT. Amino acids: CASSLALYSNQPQHF. The full variable domain, with the rest looked up from reference TRBV5-6 and TRBJ1-5, is DAGVTQSPTHLIKTRGQQVTLRCSPKSGHDTVSWYQQALGQGPQFIFQYYEEEERQRGNFPDRFSGHQFPNYSSELNVNALLLGDSALYLCASSLALYSNQPQHFGDGTRLSIL.

The chain carries TRBV6-1 and TRBJ2-1, with D hard to call. Between the trimmed V and J ends, which lost 3 bases and 0 bases, there was a span of 9 bases. CDR3 length: 15 amino acids. CDR1 is MNHNS and CDR2 is SASEGT in the germline V gene. The CDR3 region has the DNA TGTGCCAGCAGTGAGGCGGAGAGCTCCTACAATGAGCAGTTCTTC. Its protein product is CASSEAESSYNEQFF.

The chain is built from TRBV19 and TRBJ1-5; a possible D gene is TRBD1 (6 bases). This CDR3 region has 13 residues. V lost 6 bases and J 5 bases, leaving 11 bases between the germline ends. Germline assignment: CDR1 LNHDA and CDR2 SQIVND (reference sequence). The CDR3 nucleotides are TGTGCCAGTAGGAGGGGGGGCGATCAGCCCCAGCATTTT. It is translated as CASRRGGDQPQHF. Full variable domain (remainder filled in from reference TRBV19 and TRBJ1-5): DGGITQSPKYLFRKEGQNVTLSCEQNLNHDAMYWYRQDPGQGLRLIYYSQIVNDFQKGDIAEGYSVSREKKESFPLTVTSAQKNPTAFYLCASRRGGDQPQHFGDGTRLSIL.

The gene calls are TRBV6-1 and TRBJ1-5; 7 bases are shared with TRBD1. The CDR3 length is 17 residues. Germline V gene sequence: CDR1 MNHNS, CDR2 SASEGT. V shed 1 base and J 4 bases; nucleotides not matched to a gene: 10. CDR3 sequence (DNA): TGTGCCAGCAGTGAAGGATCCGGGACAGCGAGAAATCAGCCCCAGCATTTT. Protein: CASSEGSGTARNQPQHF.

The chain links TRBV11-3 to TRBJ2-5, with TRBD2 identical over 10 bases. The CDR3 runs 15 residues. Germline-derived CDR1 and CDR2 are SGHNT and YENEEA. The trim removed 4 bases at V and 1 base at J, leaving 3 bases unmatched. DNA for the CDR3: TGTGCCAGCAGCTCCGGGACTAGCGTCCAAGAGACCCAGTACTTC. Translation gives CASSSGTSVQETQYF.

The CDR3 is CASSTGTSGSGLYGTDTQYF. CDR3 in DNA: TGCGCCAGCAGCACCGGGACTAGCGGGAGTGGGTTGTACGGCACAGATACGCAGTATTTT. The chain is built from TRBV5-1 and TRBJ2-3; 14 positions agree with TRBD2. V lost 4 bases, J lost 1 base, and 14 bases stayed unmatched. There are 20 residues in the CDR3. CDR1 and CDR2 from the germline V gene are SGHRS and YFSETQ.

This chain uses TRBV10-3 with TRBJ1-5, with TRBD1 matching over 9 bases. Germline CDR1 is ENHRY and CDR2 is SYGVKD. There are 20 residues in the CDR3. J gave up 0 bases and V 2 bases, and 14 bases lay outside the gene matches. This CDR3 is CAISEPYDRDRDYSNQPQHF. The CDR3 nucleotides read TGTGCCATCAGTGAGCCCTACGACCGGGACAGGGATTATAGCAATCAGCCCCAGCATTTT.

V is TRBV5-4 and J is TRBJ2-3, with 7 bases fitting TRBD1. The CDR3 totals 17 residues. Looked up from germline, CDR1 is SGHNT and CDR2 is YYREEE (reference sequence). V gave up 4 bases and J gave up 3 bases; unmatched junction bases: 14. Here the CDR3 reads CASSPTPFRGRTDTQYF. Here the CDR3 DNA reads TGTGCCAGCAGCCCAACCCCCTTCAGGGGGAGAACAGATACGCAGTATTTT.

The chain uses TRBV7-2 and TRBJ2-7, with 11 bases lining up with TRBD2. The germline CDR1 and CDR2 sequences are SGHTA and FQGNSA. V shed 5 bases, J shed 4 bases, and the junction held 10 bases outside the gene matches. The CDR3 has 16 residues. CDR3 sequence reads: CASSRDTSGSLYEQYF. The CDR3 bases are TGTGCCAGCAGCCGCGATACTAGCGGGAGTCTTTACGAGCAGTACTTC.

The chain couples TRBV9 to TRBJ2-2; D might be TRBD1 (6 bases). The germline gives CDR1 SGDLS, CDR2 YYNGEE. V dropped 7 bases and J dropped 5 bases, with 18 bases sitting between them. CDR3 length equals 15 residues. The CDR3 DNA is TGTGCCAGCCAGGGGCTAGGGAAAGGAACCGGGGAGCTGTTTTTT. As protein: CASQGLGKGTGELFF.

V is TRBV7-2 and J is TRBJ2-5; 8 bases fit TRBD1. Germline lookup yields CDR1 SGHTA and CDR2 FQGNSA. This CDR3 has 14 residues. V dropped 6 bases and J dropped 5; count of bases not matched to a gene: 8. The chain's CDR3 is CASRPGQGRETQYF. The CDR3 DNA reads as TGTGCCAGCAGACCTGGACAGGGCAGGGAGACCCAGTACTTC.

This clone was counted a few times. The chain employs TRBV10-3 and TRBJ1-4; no reliable D call. Trimming removed 3 bases from V and 6 bases from J, with 11 bases in between. The CDR3 consists of 14 residues. The V gene's germline CDR1 is ENHRY and CDR2 SYGVKD. Here the CDR3 reads CAISDPGGYEKLFF. The CDR3 DNA reads TGTGCCATCAGTGACCCAGGCGGTTATGAAAAACTGTTTTTT.

The chain combines TRBV6-5 with TRBJ1-4, with D perhaps TRBD1 (6 bases). The CDR3 loop spans 14 amino acids. V dropped 4 bases and J dropped 8 bases, with 14 bases sitting between them. Germline assignment: CDR1 MNHEY and CDR2 SVGAGI. CDR3 nucleotide sequence: TGTGCCAGCAGTTCGACAGGAGGGGGGGAAAAACTGTTTTTT. Its translation is CASSSTGGGEKLFF.

The chain employs TRBV5-5 and TRBJ2-3; D possibly corresponds to TRBD2 (6 bases). The V end was cut by 3 bases, the J end by 8 bases, with 16 bases between. CDR1 and CDR2 from the germline V gene are SGHKS and YYEKEE (reference sequence). The CDR3 is 14 amino acids. The CDR3 sequence is CASSSGDPPRTQYF. DNA of the CDR3: TGTGCCAGCAGCTCGGGAGACCCACCGCGTACGCAGTATTTT.

Only one count was recorded for this clone. This chain uses TRBV6-5 with TRBJ2-7; D call uncertain. The V end lost 6 bases, the J end lost 0 bases, and 12 bases lay between the germline ends. Germline values: CDR1 MNHEY, CDR2 SVGAGI. This CDR3 is built from 14 residues. The CDR3 nucleotides are TGTGCCAGCAGGGAAAGGACGAGCTCCTACGAGCAGTACTTC. Encoded protein: CASRERTSSYEQYF.

The chain is built from TRBV5-1 and TRBJ2-1; 11 bases map to TRBD2. CDR1 is SGHRS, CDR2 YFSETQ, per germline. The CDR3 has 15 amino acids. V trimming: 4 bases; J trimming: 11 bases; junction bases outside the gene matches: 11. CDR3 DNA sequence: TGCGCCAGCAGCCAATCTAGCGGGAGGTCGACTCAGCAGTTCTTC. Its protein product is CASSQSSGRSTQQFF.